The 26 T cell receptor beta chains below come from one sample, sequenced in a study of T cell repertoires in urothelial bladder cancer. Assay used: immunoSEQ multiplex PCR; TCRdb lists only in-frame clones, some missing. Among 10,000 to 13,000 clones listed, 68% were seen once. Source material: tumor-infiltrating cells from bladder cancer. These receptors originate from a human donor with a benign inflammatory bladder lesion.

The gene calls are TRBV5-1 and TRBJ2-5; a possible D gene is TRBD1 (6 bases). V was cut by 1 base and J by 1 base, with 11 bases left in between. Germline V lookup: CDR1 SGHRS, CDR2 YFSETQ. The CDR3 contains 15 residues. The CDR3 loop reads CASSLNRALQETQYF. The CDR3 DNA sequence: TGCGCCAGCAGCTTGAACAGGGCGCTCCAAGAGACCCAGTACTTC. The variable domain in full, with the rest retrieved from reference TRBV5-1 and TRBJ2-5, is KAGVTQTPRYLIKTRGQQVTLSCSPISGHRSVSWYQQTPGQGLQFLFEYFSETQRNKGNFPGRFSGRQFSNSRSEMNVSTLELGDSALYLCASSLNRALQETQYFGPGTRLLVL.

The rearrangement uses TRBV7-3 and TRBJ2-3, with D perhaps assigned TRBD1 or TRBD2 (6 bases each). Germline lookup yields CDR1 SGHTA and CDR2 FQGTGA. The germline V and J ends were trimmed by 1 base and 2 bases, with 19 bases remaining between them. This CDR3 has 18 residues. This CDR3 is CASSLRPRRGLTTDTQYF. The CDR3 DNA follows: TGTGCCAGCAGCTTAAGGCCCCGTCGGGGGCTCACCACAGATACGCAGTATTTT.

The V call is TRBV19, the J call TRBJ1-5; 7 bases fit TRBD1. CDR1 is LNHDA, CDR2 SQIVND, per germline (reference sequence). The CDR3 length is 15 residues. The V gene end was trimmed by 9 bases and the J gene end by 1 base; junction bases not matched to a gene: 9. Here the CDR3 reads CASDGGQISNQPQHF. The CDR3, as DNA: TGTGCCAGCGATGGGGGACAGATAAGCAATCAGCCCCAGCATTTT.

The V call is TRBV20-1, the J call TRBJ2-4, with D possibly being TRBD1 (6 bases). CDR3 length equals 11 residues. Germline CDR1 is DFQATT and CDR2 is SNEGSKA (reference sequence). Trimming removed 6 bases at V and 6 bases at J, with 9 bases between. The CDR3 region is CSASTGNIQYF. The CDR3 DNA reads TGCAGTGCCTCGACAGGAAACATTCAGTACTTC.

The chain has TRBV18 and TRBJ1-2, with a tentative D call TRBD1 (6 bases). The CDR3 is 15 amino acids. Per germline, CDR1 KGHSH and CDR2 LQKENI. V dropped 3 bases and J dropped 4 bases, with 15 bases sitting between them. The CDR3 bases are TGTGCCAGCTCACCGGGGGCAGATGCGAGCTATGGCTACACCTTC. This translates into CASSPGADASYGYTF.

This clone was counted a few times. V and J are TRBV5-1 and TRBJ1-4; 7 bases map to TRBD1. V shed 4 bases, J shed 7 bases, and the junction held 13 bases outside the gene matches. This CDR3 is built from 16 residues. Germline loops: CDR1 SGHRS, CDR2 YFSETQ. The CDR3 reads CASSPGLRQGGEKLFF. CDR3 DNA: TGCGCCAGCAGCCCCGGCCTCAGACAGGGTGGTGAAAAACTGTTTTTT.

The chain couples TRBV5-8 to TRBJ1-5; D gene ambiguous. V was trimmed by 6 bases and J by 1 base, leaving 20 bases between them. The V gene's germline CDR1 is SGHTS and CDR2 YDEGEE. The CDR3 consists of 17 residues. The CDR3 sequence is CASTRTLFVGSNQPQHF. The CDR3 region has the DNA TGTGCCAGCACCCGGACCCTATTTGTGGGGAGCAATCAGCCCCAGCATTTT.

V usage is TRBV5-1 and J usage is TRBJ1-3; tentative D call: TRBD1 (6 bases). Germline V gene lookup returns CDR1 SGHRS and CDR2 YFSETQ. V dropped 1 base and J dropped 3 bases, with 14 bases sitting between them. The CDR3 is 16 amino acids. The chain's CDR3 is CASSLRAPGDGNTIYF. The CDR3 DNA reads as TGCGCCAGCAGCTTGAGGGCGCCAGGGGATGGAAACACCATATATTTT.

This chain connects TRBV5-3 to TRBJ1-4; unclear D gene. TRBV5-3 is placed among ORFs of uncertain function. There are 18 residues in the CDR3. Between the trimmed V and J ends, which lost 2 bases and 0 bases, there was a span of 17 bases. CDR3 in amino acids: CARSFHYFLAATNEKLFF. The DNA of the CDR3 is TGTGCCAGAAGCTTCCATTATTTTTTAGCCGCAACTAATGAAAAACTGTTTTTT.

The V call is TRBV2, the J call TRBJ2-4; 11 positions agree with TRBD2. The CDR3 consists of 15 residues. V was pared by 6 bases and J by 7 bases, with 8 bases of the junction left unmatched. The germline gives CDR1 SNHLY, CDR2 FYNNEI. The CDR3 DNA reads TGTGCCAGCAGCTTACTAGCGGGGGCGGATAACATTCAGTACTTC. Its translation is CASSLLAGADNIQYF.

CDR3 amino acids: CASSEAKGGGLLNEKLFF. CDR3 coding DNA: TGTGCCAGCAGTGAAGCTAAGGGAGGGGGACTCCTGAATGAAAAACTGTTTTTT. The chain uses TRBV6-1 and TRBJ1-4; a possible D gene is TRBD1 (6 bases). Germline V lookup: CDR1 MNHNS, CDR2 SASEGT. Trimming took off 0 bases at V and 5 bases at J, with 19 bases between the two ends. The CDR3 spans 18 residues.

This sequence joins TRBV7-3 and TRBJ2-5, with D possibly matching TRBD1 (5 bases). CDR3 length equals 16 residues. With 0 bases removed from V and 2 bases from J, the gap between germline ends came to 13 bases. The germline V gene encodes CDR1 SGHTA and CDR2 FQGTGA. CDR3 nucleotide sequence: TGTGCCAGCAGCTTAACTCAGCCCAGGGTACAAGAGACCCAGTACTTC. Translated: CASSLTQPRVQETQYF.

The CDR3 loop is CASSQVNRGAPAGNTIYF. The CDR3 DNA reads as TGCGCCAGCAGCCAAGTCAACAGGGGAGCCCCCGCTGGAAACACCATATATTTT. J is TRBJ1-3 and V is TRBV4-1; 7 nucleotides match TRBD1. Germline V gene sequence: CDR1 MGHRA, CDR2 YSYEKL. Losses at the gene ends were 1 base for V and 2 bases for J; bases not matched to a gene: 11. The CDR3 has 18 amino acids.

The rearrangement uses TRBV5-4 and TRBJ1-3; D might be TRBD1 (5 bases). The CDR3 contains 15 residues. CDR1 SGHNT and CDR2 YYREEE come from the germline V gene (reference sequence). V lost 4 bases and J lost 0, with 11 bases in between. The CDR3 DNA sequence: TGTGCCAGCAGCCGGCCAGGGATCTCTGGAAACACCATATATTTT. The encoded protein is CASSRPGISGNTIYF.

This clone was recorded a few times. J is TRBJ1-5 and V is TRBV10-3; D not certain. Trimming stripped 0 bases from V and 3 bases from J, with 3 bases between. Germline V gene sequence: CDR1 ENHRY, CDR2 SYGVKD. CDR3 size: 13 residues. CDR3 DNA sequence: TGTGCCATCAGTGAGTCCCCCAATCAGCCCCAGCATTTT. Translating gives CAISESPNQPQHF.

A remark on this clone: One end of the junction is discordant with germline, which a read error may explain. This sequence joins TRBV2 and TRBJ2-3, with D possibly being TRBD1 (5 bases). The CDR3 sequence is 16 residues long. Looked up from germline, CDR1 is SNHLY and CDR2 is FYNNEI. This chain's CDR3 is CANSEPTVKIGDTQYF. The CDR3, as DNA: TGTGCCAACAGTGAACCGACAGTGAAAATTGGAGATACGCAGTATTTT. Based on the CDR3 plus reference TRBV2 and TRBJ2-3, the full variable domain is EPEVTQTPSHQVTQMGQEVILRCVPISNHLYFYWYRQILGQKVEFLVSFYNNEISEKSEIFDDQFSVERPDGSNFTLKIRSTKLEDSAMYFCANSEPTVKIGDTQYFGPGTRLTVL.

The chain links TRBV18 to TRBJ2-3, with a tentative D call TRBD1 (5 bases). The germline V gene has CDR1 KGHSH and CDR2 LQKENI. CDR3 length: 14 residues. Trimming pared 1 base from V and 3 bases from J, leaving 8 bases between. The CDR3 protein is CASSPLQGTDTQYF. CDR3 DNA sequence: TGTGCCAGCTCACCACTTCAGGGAACAGATACGCAGTATTTT.

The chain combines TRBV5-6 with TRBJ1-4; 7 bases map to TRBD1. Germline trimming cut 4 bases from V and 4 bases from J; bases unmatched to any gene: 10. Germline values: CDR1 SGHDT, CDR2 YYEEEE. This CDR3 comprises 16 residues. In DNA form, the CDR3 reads TGTGCCAGCAGCACAAATCCCGGGACAGATAATGAAAAACTGTTTTTT. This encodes CASSTNPGTDNEKLFF.

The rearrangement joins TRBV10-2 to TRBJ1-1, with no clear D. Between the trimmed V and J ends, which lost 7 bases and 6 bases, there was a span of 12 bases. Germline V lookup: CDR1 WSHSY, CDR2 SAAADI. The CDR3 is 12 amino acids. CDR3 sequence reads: CASTRSGAEAFF. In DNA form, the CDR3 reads TGCGCCAGCACCCGATCGGGTGCTGAAGCTTTCTTT.

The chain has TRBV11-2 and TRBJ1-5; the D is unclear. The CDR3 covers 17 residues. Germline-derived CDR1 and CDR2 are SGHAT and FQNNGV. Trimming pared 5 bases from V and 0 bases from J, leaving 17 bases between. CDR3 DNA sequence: TGTGCCAGCAGCCCCGGGTTTGGGCGAGATAGCAATCAGCCCCAGCATTTT. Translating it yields CASSPGFGRDSNQPQHF.

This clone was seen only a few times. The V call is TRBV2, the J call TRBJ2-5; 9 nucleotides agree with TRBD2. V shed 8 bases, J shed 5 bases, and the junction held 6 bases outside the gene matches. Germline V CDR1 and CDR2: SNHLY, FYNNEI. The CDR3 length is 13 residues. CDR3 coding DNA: TGTGCCAGCGGGCAAGGACTAGCGGAGACCCAGTACTTC. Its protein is CASGQGLAETQYF.

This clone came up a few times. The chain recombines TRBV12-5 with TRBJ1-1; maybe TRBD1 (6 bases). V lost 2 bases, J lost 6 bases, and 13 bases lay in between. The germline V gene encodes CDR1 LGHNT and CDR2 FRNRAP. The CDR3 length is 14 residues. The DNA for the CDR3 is TGTGCTAGTGGTTTGAGGGGGGCTGAGGCTGAAGCTTTCTTT. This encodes CASGLRGAEAEAFF. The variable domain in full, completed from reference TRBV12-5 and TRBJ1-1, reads DARVTQTPRHKVTEMGQEVTMRCQPILGHNTVFWYRQTMMQGLELLAYFRNRAPLDDSGMPKDRFSAEMPDATLATLKIQPSEPRDSAVYFCASGLRGAEAEAFFGQGTRLTVV.

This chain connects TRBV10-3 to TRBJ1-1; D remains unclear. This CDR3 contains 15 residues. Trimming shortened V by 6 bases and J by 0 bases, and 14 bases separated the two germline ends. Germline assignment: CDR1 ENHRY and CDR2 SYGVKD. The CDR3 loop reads CAIRKESAMNTEAFF. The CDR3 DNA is TGTGCCATCAGGAAAGAGTCGGCAATGAACACTGAAGCTTTCTTT.

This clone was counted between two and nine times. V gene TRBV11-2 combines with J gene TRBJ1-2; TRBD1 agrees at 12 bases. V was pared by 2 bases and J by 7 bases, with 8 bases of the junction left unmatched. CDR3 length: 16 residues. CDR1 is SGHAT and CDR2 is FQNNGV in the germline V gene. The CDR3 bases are TGTGCCAGCAGCTTAAATGGGGACAGGGGGCTTGGTGGCTACACCTTC. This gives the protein CASSLNGDRGLGGYTF.

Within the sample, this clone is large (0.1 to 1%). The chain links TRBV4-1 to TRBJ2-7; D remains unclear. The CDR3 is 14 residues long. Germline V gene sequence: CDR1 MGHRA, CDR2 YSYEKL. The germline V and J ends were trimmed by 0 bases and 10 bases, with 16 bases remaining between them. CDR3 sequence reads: CASSQEMTPRRQYF. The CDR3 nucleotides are TGCGCCAGCAGCCAAGAAATGACACCGAGGAGACAGTACTTC.

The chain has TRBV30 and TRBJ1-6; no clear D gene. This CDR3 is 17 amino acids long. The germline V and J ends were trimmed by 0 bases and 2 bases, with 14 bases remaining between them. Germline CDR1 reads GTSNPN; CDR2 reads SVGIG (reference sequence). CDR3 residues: CAWSVSTERTYNSPLHF. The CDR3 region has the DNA TGTGCCTGGAGTGTAAGCACCGAGCGGACCTATAATTCACCCCTCCACTTT.